A selection of T cell receptor beta chains follows, all from one sample in a study of naive and memory T cell subsets. TCRdb itself ran the 5' RACE reads through MiXCR, one entry per CDR3 protein. This repertoire shows approximately 24,000 distinct CDR3 sequences, around 21% found once; its top ten account for about 1.7%. The receptors originated from a female donor in good health. Both conserved end residues are part of each CDR3. The D gene is left open where the match is weak. Clone size appears in some rows only: once, few, many, or a class for an expanded clone.

>few|TRBJ2-5|TRBV3-1|TRBD2|16
TGTGCCAGCAGCCAAGGCTTAGCGGGAGACTGGGAGACCCAGTACTTC
CASSQGLAGDWETQYF
>few|TRBJ2-1|TRBV6-6|-|17
TGTGCCAGCAGACCCAACGGGAACAGGGAAGCGAGCCATGAGCAGTTCTTC
CASRPNGNREASHEQFF
>few|TRBJ2-7|TRBV27|-|14
TGTGCCAGCAGTGATCGACAGACGACCTACGAGCAGTACTTC
CASSDRQTTYEQYF
>-|TRBJ2-3|TRBV29-1|-|14
TGCAGCGTTAAGCCCGGGGTCGGCACAGATACGCAGTATTTT
CSVKPGVGTDTQYF
>medium-sized|TRBJ2-1|TRBV4-2|TRBD1|15
TGTGCCAGCAGCCTAAACAGGGGATCCTACAATGAGCAGTTCTTC
CASSLNRGSYNEQFF
>many|TRBJ2-7|TRBV12-3/TRBV12-4|TRBD2|17
TGTGCCAGCACCCGGGGGGTGTTGAGGGGTGGGTCGTACGAGCAGTACTTC
CASTRGVLRGGSYEQYF
>many|TRBJ2-1|TRBV7-9|TRBD2|13
TGTGCCAGCGGGACTAGCTCCTACAATGAGCAGTTCTTC
CASGTSSYNEQFF
>medium-sized|TRBJ1-5|TRBV20-1|TRBD1|14
TGCAGTGCCCTCGACAGGGTAAGCAATCAGCCCCAGCATTTT
CSALDRVSNQPQHF
>many|TRBJ2-5|TRBV20-1|-|14
TGCAGTGCTAGACCTGGGACACCCGAAGAGACCCAGTACTTC
CSARPGTPEETQYF
>few|TRBJ1-5|TRBV29-1|-|13
TGCAGCGTTGGAAATCAGGGCAATCAGCCCCAGCATTTT
CSVGNQGNQPQHF
>-|TRBJ1-2|TRBV7-8|-|13
TGTGCCAGCAGCTTAGGAGGCCCAGGAGGCTACACCTTC
CASSLGGPGGYTF
>medium-sized|TRBJ2-2|TRBV5-1|-|14
TGCGCCAGCAATAAACAGCTAAACACCGGGGAGCTGTTTTTT
CASNKQLNTGELFF
>few|TRBJ2-1|TRBV11-2|TRBD2|13
TGTGCCAGCGGGACTAGCGGTCCCTTTGAGCAGTTCTTC
CASGTSGPFEQFF
>few|TRBJ2-2|TRBV29-1|-|12
TGCAGCGTTGCCCGGGCCGGCGGGGAGCTGTTTTTT
CSVARAGGELFF
>-|TRBJ2-7|TRBV28|-|12
TGTGCCAGCAGTACCCAGGAGACCCAGCAGTACTTC
CASSTQETQQYF
>-|TRBJ2-3|TRBV7-2|-|15
TGTGCCAGCAGCTTACCGCTAGCTAGCACAGATACGCAGTATTTT
CASSLPLASTDTQYF
>once|TRBJ2-1|TRBV6-1|-|13
TGTGCCAGCTCCAGGGGGGTCCACAATGAGCAGTTCTTC
CASSRGVHNEQFF
>-|TRBJ2-1|TRBV20-1|-|14
TGCAGTGCTAGAGACGTCAGCTCCTACAATGAGCAGTTCTTC
CSARDVSSYNEQFF
>medium-sized|TRBJ2-6|TRBV25-1|-|12
TGTGCCAGCCAGTTTGGGGCCAACGTCCTGACTTTC
CASQFGANVLTF
>many|TRBJ2-1|TRBV20-1|TRBD2|13
TGCAGTGCCGGGACTAGCGGATACAATGAGCAGTTCTTC
CSAGTSGYNEQFF
>-|TRBJ2-7|TRBV4-2|-|12
TGTGCCAGCAGCCCCACTGGTTACGAGCAGTACTTC
CASSPTGYEQYF
>few|TRBJ2-3|TRBV29-1|TRBD2|14
TGCAGCGTCCTACTAGCGGGGGGCACAGATACGCAGTATTTT
CSVLLAGGTDTQYF
>once|TRBJ2-2|TRBV11-2|-|16
TGTGCCAGCACCCCGCGACCGCCGCCTCCCGCCGGGGAGCTGTTTTTT
CASTPRPPPPAGELFF
>few|TRBJ2-7|TRBV5-5|-|13
TGTGCCAGCAGCGTGGCGAGGTCCTACGAGCAGTACTTC
CASSVARSYEQYF
>-|TRBJ1-4|TRBV20-1|-|15
TGCAGTGCTAGAAGATTGGGCGGAGGGGTTGAAAAACTGTTTTTT
CSARRLGGGVEKLFF
>many|TRBJ2-1|TRBV5-5|-|15
TGTGCCAGCAGCTTGCCCACGGCGACCTACAATGAGCAGTTCTTC
CASSLPTATYNEQFF
>-|TRBJ2-2|TRBV6-6|TRBD2|13
TGTGCCATCCGGGGGGGTGAGAGCGGGGAGCTGTTTTTT
CAIRGGESGELFF
>many|TRBJ2-3|TRBV7-2|-|13
TGTGCCAGCCTCATGCGGGGATCAGATACGCAGTATTTT
CASLMRGSDTQYF
>-|TRBJ2-1|TRBV9|-|12
TGTGCCAGCAGCGGGACCTACAATGAGCAGTTCTTC
CASSGTYNEQFF
>-|TRBJ2-5|TRBV28|-|13
TGTGCCAGCATGCGGCAGTATGGGGAGACCCAGTACTTC
CASMRQYGETQYF
>few|TRBJ2-1|TRBV20-1|TRBD2|16
TGCAGTGCTACCCCGCTTGGCGGGAGATCCTACAATGAGCAGTTCTTC
CSATPLGGRSYNEQFF
>-|TRBJ1-1|TRBV6-1|TRBD1|15
TGTGCCAGCAGTGTCATGACAGGGGGTAATTCCGAAGCTTTCTTT
CASSVMTGGNSEAFF
>many|TRBJ2-1|TRBV2|TRBD1|15
TGTGCCAGCAAAGGGGGCCTAGGCTCCTACAATGAGCAGTTCTTC
CASKGGLGSYNEQFF
>-|TRBJ2-5|TRBV20-1|TRBD2|11
TGCAGTGCTAGGGGGGGGGAGACCCAGTACTTC
CSARGGETQYF
>medium-sized|TRBJ2-3|TRBV6-4|TRBD1|14
TGTGCCAGCAGTGGGACAGGGGGCACAGATACGCAGTATTTT
CASSGTGGTDTQYF
>medium-sized|TRBJ1-4|TRBV9|TRBD1|15
TGTGCCAGCAGCGTGACAGGGGTGACTAATGAAAAACTGTTTTTT
CASSVTGVTNEKLFF
>medium-sized|TRBJ1-6|TRBV12-3/TRBV12-4|-|14
TGTGCCAGCAGTTTAGAAACCAGTAATTCACCCCTCCACTTT
CASSLETSNSPLHF
>many|TRBJ2-2|TRBV2|-|15
TGTGCCAGCAGTGATGGCCGAACCTACACCGGGGAGCTGTTTTTT
CASSDGRTYTGELFF
>-|TRBJ1-2|TRBV20-1|-|13
TGCAGTGCTGCGGAGACAGCTAACTATGGCTACACCTTC
CSAAETANYGYTF
>medium-sized|TRBJ2-2|TRBV2|-|11
TGTGCCAGCAATCGCTACGGGGAGCTGTTTTTT
CASNRYGELFF
>many|TRBJ2-2|TRBV5-1|TRBD2|17
TGCGCCAGCAGCCTAGCGGGAGTGGGAGCGGGCACCGGGGAGCTGTTTTTT
CASSLAGVGAGTGELFF
>few|TRBJ2-1|TRBV29-1|-|14
TGCAGCGTTGGGTTCTCTAGTCCTGCGGATGAGCAGTTCTTC
CSVGFSSPADEQFF
>many|TRBJ2-5|TRBV7-9|-|17
TGTGCCAGCAGCTTACAGAGGTCAGGACGGTACCAAGAGACCCAGTACTTC
CASSLQRSGRYQETQYF
>-|TRBJ2-3|TRBV20-1|TRBD2|16
TGCAGTGCCCCCAATCCCACTAGCGGGGAAACAGATACGCAGTATTTT
CSAPNPTSGETDTQYF
>-|TRBJ1-1|TRBV29-1|-|15
TGCAGCGGTGGGTCCGGTTTCGGGGTGAACACTGAAGCTTTCTTT
CSGGSGFGVNTEAFF
>many|TRBJ1-6|TRBV20-1|-|14
TGCAGTGCTAGAGATCGAGGGGAACATTCACCCCTCCACTTT
CSARDRGEHSPLHF
>many|TRBJ1-1|TRBV20-1|-|14
TGCAGTGCTAGGGCCGGACTCATGAACACTGAAGCTTTCTTT
CSARAGLMNTEAFF
>once|TRBJ2-2|TRBV7-2|-|11
TGTGCCAGCAGAACCACCGGGGAGCTGTTTTTT
CASRTTGELFF
>many|TRBJ1-2|TRBV12-3/TRBV12-4|TRBD1|12
TGTGCCAGCAGTTTGGACAGGCATGGCTACACCTTC
CASSLDRHGYTF
>many|TRBJ1-5|TRBV18|-|14
TGTGCCAGCTCACCCATCTATAGCAATCAGCCCCAGCATTTT
CASSPIYSNQPQHF
>-|TRBJ2-5|TRBV7-8|-|15
TGTGCCAGCAGCTCTCCCGACAGGAGACAAGAGACCCAGTACTTC
CASSSPDRRQETQYF
>many|TRBJ1-1|TRBV20-1|-|15
TGCAGTGCTAGTAGCTCGGGGGGACGGAACACTGAAGCTTTCTTT
CSASSSGGRNTEAFF
>-|TRBJ2-1|TRBV27|TRBD2|15
TGTGCCAGCAGTTTCGGCGGGAGGGCCAACAATGAGCAGTTCTTC
CASSFGGRANNEQFF
>-|TRBJ1-5|TRBV20-1|-|13
TGCAGTGCTAGAGAGACTGGCAATCAGCCCCAGCATTTT
CSARETGNQPQHF
>-|TRBJ2-7|TRBV6-1|TRBD1|14
TGTGCCAGCAGTGAGCGACAGGGACCTGAAGAGCAGTACTTC
CASSERQGPEEQYF